This T cell receptor beta chain appears in the sequencing data of a study of cytomegalovirus exposure and HLA in healthy donors. Vbeta (60) and Jbeta (13) primers were used in the PCR. TCRdb's table, derived via immunoSEQ multiplex PCR, lists solely in-frame clones and lacks some. The sample lists about 150,000 clones, more than 65% occurring once. This clone occurred once. V was trimmed by 0 bases and J by 1 base, leaving 8 bases between them. This CDR3 is 14 amino acids long. Looked up from germline, CDR1 is SGHDT and CDR2 is YYEEEE. The chain uses TRBV5-6 and TRBJ2-7; no reliable D call. The sequence came from a man between 45 and 60 years old in good health and CMV-seropositive. Material: PBMCs. The DNA of the CDR3 is TGTGCCAGCAGCTTGGGAGGTTCTTCCTACGAGCAGTACTTC. Translation: CASSLGGSSYEQYF. Full variable domain (remainder filled in from reference TRBV5-6 and TRBJ2-7): DAGVTQSPTHLIKTRGQQVTLRCSPKSGHDTVSWYQQALGQGPQFIFQYYEEEERQRGNFPDRFSGHQFPNYSSELNVNALLLGDSALYLCASSLGGSSYEQYFGPGTRLTVT.